These 22 T cell receptor beta chains came from one sample sequenced in a study of T-cell memory formation after mild COVID-19 (dated by TCRdb to the early 2020s). The protocol used for the library was 5' RACE. TCRdb lists the instrument as Illumina NovaSeq 6000. TCRdb redid the processing of the public reads, applying fastp at Q25 and MiXCR, and retained in-frame beta chains. Entries are consolidated by CDR3 protein sequence, retaining the most common genes and DNA. The sample records approximately 250,000 distinct CDR3 sequences, approximately 15% of which are singletons. 2% to 2.5% of the sample belongs to the ten largest clones. The specimen sequenced was PBMCs or a T cell subset sorted from them (not recorded which). The receptors here all came from an adult woman who had mild COVID-19 (a few samples of this study predate the infection). The sample titles of this study are shuffled in the database, so cell type and time point are left out; the donor was told from shared clones.

This chain connects TRBV12-3 or TRBV12-4 to TRBJ1-1; D unclear. The CDR3 sequence is 12 residues long. V lost 3 bases to trimming and J lost 2 bases, with 4 bases between them. The CDR3: CASSFHNTEAFF. CDR3 bases: TGTGCCAGCAGTTTCCACAACACTGAAGCTTTCTTT.

This clonotype was detected many times. The chain couples TRBV9 to TRBJ1-2, with D possibly being TRBD1 (5 bases). Looked up from germline, CDR1 is SGDLS and CDR2 is YYNGEE. V was pared by 3 bases and J by 7 bases, with 25 bases between. This CDR3 region has 17 residues. The CDR3 DNA follows: TGTGCCAGCAGCGCACACATAACGGGGCCCATAGGGTCTGGCTACACCTTC. It is translated as CASSAHITGPIGSGYTF.

This clonotype was seen only a few times. The chain combines TRBV14 with TRBJ1-6; 7 bases map to TRBD1. This CDR3 is built from 17 residues. Germline trimming cut 0 bases from V and 8 bases from J; bases unmatched to any gene: 10. The V gene's germline CDR1 is SGHDN and CDR2 FVKESK. The CDR3 sequence: CASSQEPARGRDSPLHF. The CDR3 region has the DNA TGTGCCAGCAGCCAAGAACCGGCAAGGGGGCGCGATTCACCCCTCCACTTT.

This clonotype appeared a few times. V usage is TRBV12-3 or TRBV12-4 and J usage is TRBJ2-1, with 9 bases fitting TRBD2. After removal of 1 base from V and 8 bases from J, the junction contained 6 bases not matched to a gene. The CDR3 totals 15 residues. The CDR3 DNA reads TGTGCCAGCAGTTTAGGTGCGGGAGGGCCCTATGAGCAGTTCTTC. This translates into CASSLGAGGPYEQFF.

This clonotype occurred a few times. The chain joins TRBV19 to TRBJ1-5; no reliable D call. The CDR3 consists of 15 residues. Germline values: CDR1 LNHDA, CDR2 SQIVND (reference sequence). Trimming cost V 4 bases and J 7 bases, with 17 bases left between them. DNA of the CDR3: TGTGCCAGTAGTAGGGGTTCGTTGACGGGACAGCCCCAGCATTTT. It encodes CASSRGSLTGQPQHF.

The V gene is TRBV20-1, the J gene TRBJ1-6, with D unresolved. The V gene lost 0 bases and the J gene lost 10 bases, with 16 bases spanning the gap. CDR3 length: 15 residues. CDR1 and CDR2 from the germline V gene are DFQATT and SNEGSKA (reference sequence). CDR3 region: CSARDRRPGKSPLHF. In DNA form, the CDR3 reads TGCAGTGCTAGAGATCGGAGACCGGGAAAATCACCCCTCCACTTT.

This clonotype was observed a few times. V gene TRBV20-1 combines with J gene TRBJ2-5, with 14 bases fitting TRBD2. Trimming removed 1 base from V and 7 bases from J; junction bases left unmatched: 5. This CDR3 region has 15 residues. Per the germline V gene, CDR1 is DFQATT and CDR2 is SNEGSKA (reference sequence). In DNA form, the CDR3 reads TGCAGTGCTAGAGTTGGGACTAGCGGGAGCGGGACCCAGTACTTC. Translated, it gives CSARVGTSGSGTQYF.

The chain carries TRBV9 and TRBJ2-2; D tentatively reads TRBD1 or TRBD2 (5 bases each). The CDR3 is 15 amino acids. V lost 0 bases, J lost 6 bases, and 12 bases lay in between. Germline assignment: CDR1 SGDLS and CDR2 YYNGEE. The CDR3 region has the DNA TGTGCCAGCAGCGTAGATGAGGGGAAATCCGGGGAGCTGTTTTTT. It specifies CASSVDEGKSGELFF.

This sequence joins TRBV28 and TRBJ1-4; TRBD1 might be the D (6 bases). Trimming pared 6 bases from V and 7 bases from J, leaving 15 bases between. The CDR3 runs to 14 residues. CDR1 is MDHEN, CDR2 SYDVKM, per germline. The CDR3 protein is CASSRGQPLEKLFF. CDR3 in DNA: TGTGCCAGCAGCCGAGGACAGCCCCTTGAAAAACTGTTTTTT.

This clonotype was seen only a few times. This rearrangement joins TRBV18 to TRBJ2-3, with 15 bases fitting TRBD2. Germline V CDR1 and CDR2: KGHSH, LQKENI. Trimming at V came to 6 bases and at J to 2 bases, leaving 3 bases not matched to a gene. The CDR3 is 16 amino acids. This CDR3 is CASSWTSGGDTDTQYF. CDR3 in DNA: TGTGCCAGCTCGTGGACTAGCGGGGGGGACACAGATACGCAGTATTTT.

This clonotype was counted between two and nine times. The rearrangement links TRBV7-3 to TRBJ2-6; D gene uncertain. The CDR3 is 16 residues long. The V and J ends lost 3 bases and 1 base respectively, with 10 bases between them. The germline V gene has CDR1 SGHTA and CDR2 FQGTGA. The CDR3 region has the DNA TGTGCCAGCAGCTTGATGAGCAGTTCTGGGGCCAACGTCCTGACTTTC. It translates to CASSLMSSSGANVLTF.

This clonotype was seen just once. The CDR3 is CASKRQGRTEAFF. The CDR3 nucleotides read TGTGCCAGCAAACGACAGGGGAGGACTGAAGCTTTCTTT. The chain carries TRBV6-2 or TRBV6-3 and TRBJ1-1; TRBD1 agrees at 8 bases. With 7 bases clipped from V and 5 bases from J, the junction kept 6 bases outside the gene matches. The V gene's germline CDR1 is MNHEY and CDR2 SVGEGT. CDR3 length: 13 amino acids.

This clonotype was found a few times. The rearrangement links TRBV20-1 to TRBJ1-1; D is possibly TRBD1 (5 bases). The ends were cut back, 3 bases at V and 1 base at J, with 15 bases in the middle. This CDR3 spans 15 amino acids. Germline CDR1 reads DFQATT; CDR2 reads SNEGSKA (reference sequence). The CDR3 sequence is CSASRAGRTNTEAFF. The CDR3 region has the DNA TGCAGTGCTAGTCGAGCGGGACGGACGAACACTGAAGCTTTCTTT.

This chain links TRBV20-1 with TRBJ1-1; D gene unclear. Trimming removed 3 bases at V and 2 bases at J, with 7 bases between. This CDR3 spans 12 amino acids. CDR1 and CDR2 from the germline V gene are DFQATT and SNEGSKA (reference sequence). The CDR3 is CSARSGNTEAFF. In DNA, the CDR3 is TGCAGTGCTAGGTCGGGTAACACTGAAGCTTTCTTT.

J is TRBJ2-5 and V is TRBV5-1, with 9 bases matching TRBD1. CDR3 length: 14 residues. CDR1 SGHRS and CDR2 YFSETQ come from the germline V gene. J gave up 2 bases and V 4 bases, and 3 bases lay outside the gene matches. Here the CDR3 reads CASSTGTGQETQYF. The CDR3 region has the DNA TGCGCCAGCAGCACGGGGACAGGGCAAGAGACCCAGTACTTC. Using reference TRBV5-1 and TRBJ2-5 for the parts outside the CDR3, the full variable domain is KAGVTQTPRYLIKTRGQQVTLSCSPISGHRSVSWYQQTPGQGLQFLFEYFSETQRNKGNFPGRFSGRQFSNSRSEMNVSTLELGDSALYLCASSTGTGQETQYFGPGTRLLVL.

This clonotype came up a few times. This chain joins TRBV6-5 and TRBJ2-1; D perhaps matches TRBD2 (7 bases). V gave up 6 bases and J gave up 8 bases, with 20 bases separating them. This CDR3 contains 15 residues. Germline CDR1 and CDR2: MNHEY and SVGAGI. For the CDR3, the DNA is TGTGCCAGCAGCTCCGAGGGGGGGGCCGAGTATGAGCAGTTCTTC. Protein product: CASSSEGGAEYEQFF.

The chain joins TRBV4-2 to TRBJ2-2; 8 bases match TRBD2. Trimming removed 4 bases from V and 4 bases from J; junction bases left unmatched: 11. This CDR3 has 17 residues. In germline, CDR1 is LGHNA, CDR2 YNFKEQ. As DNA, the CDR3 is TGTGCCAGCAGCCGAAGCGGGGCGGGAGGATCCACCGGGGAGCTGTTTTTT. This gives the protein CASSRSGAGGSTGELFF.

This clonotype was found a few times. CDR3 region: CASRSVLRNEQFF. The CDR3 coding sequence is TGTGCAAGTCGCTCAGTCTTGAGGAATGAGCAGTTCTTC. The chain links TRBV12-2 to TRBJ2-1. TRBV12-2 is a known pseudogene. This CDR3 contains 13 residues.

This clonotype has a handful of counts. The V and J genes are TRBV24-1 and TRBJ2-3, with D maybe TRBD2 (7 bases). V was pared by 6 bases and J by 6 bases, with 18 bases between. This CDR3 has 15 amino acids. Germline CDR1 KGHDR, CDR2 SFDVKD. CDR3 DNA: TGTGCCACCAGTAATGGGGGGGGGGCGGCGGATACGCAGTATTTT. The encoded protein is CATSNGGGAADTQYF.

The rearrangement links TRBV14 to TRBJ2-3; TRBD1 might be the D (6 bases). CDR1 is SGHDN, CDR2 FVKESK, per germline. This CDR3 has 14 residues. V was cut by 1 base and J by 8 bases, with 13 bases left in between. This CDR3 reads CASSQGTAVGTQYF. CDR3 sequence (DNA): TGTGCCAGCAGCCAAGGGACAGCAGTTGGTACGCAGTATTTT.

The rearrangement uses TRBV4-1 and TRBJ1-6, with a possible D match to TRBD1 (6 bases). V lost 1 base, J lost 7 bases, and 17 bases lay in between. The germline CDR1 and CDR2 sequences are MGHRA and YSYEKL. CDR3 size: 17 residues. CDR3 in DNA: TGCGCCAGCAGCCAAGCGTACGGACAGTATCGGAATTCACCCCTCCACTTT. Protein: CASSQAYGQYRNSPLHF.

The V gene is TRBV20-1, the J gene TRBJ1-1, with D tentatively TRBD1 (6 bases). V lost 6 bases, J lost 2 bases, and 19 bases lay in between. Germline values: CDR1 DFQATT, CDR2 SNEGSKA (reference sequence). The CDR3 spans 15 residues. The DNA for the CDR3 is TGCAGTGCCCCGAAGGACAGTTTTTTAAACACTGAAGCTTTCTTT. The encoded protein is CSAPKDSFLNTEAFF.